The 23 T cell receptor beta chains in this list originate from one sample, sequenced in a study of shared clonotypes between healthy human individuals. Sequencing used immunoSEQ multiplex PCR; TCRdb keeps in-frame clones, though not all of them. The profile shows about a million clones, about 70% of them singletons. Sequenced: memory CD4+ T cells sorted from blood. The subset denotes: CD45RA-negative fraction. These receptors all come from a man aged 18 to 30 in good health.

The genes are TRBV30 and TRBJ2-3; D might be TRBD2 (6 bases). The germline CDR1 and CDR2 sequences are GTSNPN and SVGIG (reference sequence). The CDR3 consists of 12 residues. Deletions cut 7 bases from V and 9 bases from J, with 17 bases between. CDR3 nucleotides: TGTGCCTACCGAGAGGACTATGCAACGCAGTATTTT. This translates into CAYREDYATQYF. Full variable domain (remainder filled in from reference TRBV30 and TRBJ2-3): SQTIHQWPATLVQPVGSPLSLECTVEGTSNPNLYWYRQAAGRGLQLLFYSVGIGQISSEVPQNLSASRPQDRQFILSSKKLLLSDSGFYLCAYREDYATQYFGPGTRLTVL.

V usage is TRBV6-1 and J usage is TRBJ1-3; 8 positions agree with TRBD1. V was clipped by 5 bases and J by 4 bases; unmatched bases: 7. CDR3 length: 15 amino acids. The V gene's germline CDR1 is MNHNS and CDR2 SASEGT. Here the CDR3 reads CASSPIGQGGNTIYF. DNA for the CDR3: TGTGCCAGCAGTCCCATTGGACAGGGAGGAAACACCATATATTTT.

V usage is TRBV5-4 and J usage is TRBJ2-2, with D hard to call. Per germline, CDR1 SGHNT and CDR2 YYREEE (reference sequence). V gave up 0 bases and J gave up 1 base, with 7 bases separating them. The CDR3 totals 15 residues. This CDR3 is CASSLGTGNTGELFF. For the CDR3, the DNA is TGTGCCAGCAGCTTGGGAACGGGGAACACCGGGGAGCTGTTTTTT.

The gene calls are TRBV15 and TRBJ2-1; TRBD2 aligns across 9 bases. Germline CDR1 and CDR2: LNHNV and YYDKDF (reference sequence). The CDR3 covers 17 residues. The ends lost 8 bases at V and 3 bases at J; junction bases unmatched: 14. Here the CDR3 DNA reads TGTGCCACCCTCTCGGTGAGCGGGAGGACTGACTACAATGAGCAGTTCTTC. It is translated as CATLSVSGRTDYNEQFF.

The chain is built from TRBV19 and TRBJ1-3; no reliable D call. CDR3 length equals 15 residues. Germline V gives CDR1 LNHDA, CDR2 SQIVND (reference sequence). The V end was cut by 8 bases, the J end by 3 bases, with 17 bases between. The chain's CDR3 is CASDEPGKGGNTIYF. CDR3 coding DNA: TGTGCCAGTGACGAGCCTGGGAAAGGTGGAAACACCATATATTTT.

The rearrangement links TRBV5-8 to TRBJ2-7; the match to TRBD1 covers 7 bases. Trimming took 5 bases from V and 7 from J; bases not matched to a gene: 12. CDR1 is SGHTS, CDR2 YDEGEE, per germline. This CDR3 has 14 amino acids. The CDR3 DNA is TGTGCCAGCAGTCAAAGTCGTGGACAGGCGGAGCAGTACTTC. It specifies CASSQSRGQAEQYF.

The CDR3 DNA sequence: TGTGCCAGCAATAGACAACCCACAGATACGCAGTATTTT. Protein product: CASNRQPTDTQYF. The chain uses TRBV2 and TRBJ2-3; D unresolved. This CDR3 spans 13 amino acids. V was trimmed by 7 bases and J by 2 bases, leaving 10 bases between them. Germline V lookup: CDR1 SNHLY, CDR2 FYNNEI.

The chain couples TRBV5-6 to TRBJ2-7; 8 nucleotides align to TRBD1. J was trimmed by 2 bases and V by 1 base; bases with no gene match: 8. CDR1 SGHDT and CDR2 YYEEEE come from the germline V gene. The CDR3 totals 16 residues. Here the CDR3 reads CASSLSPQGATYEQYF. DNA of the CDR3: TGTGCCAGCAGCTTGTCCCCCCAGGGGGCTACCTACGAGCAGTACTTC.

V and J are TRBV6-5 and TRBJ2-5, with TRBD2 as a possible D gene (5 bases). V was shortened by 2 bases and J by 2 bases, with 12 bases between the two germline ends. This CDR3 has 15 residues. Germline V gene lookup returns CDR1 MNHEY and CDR2 SVGAGI. The CDR3 nucleotides read TGTGCCAGCAGTTACCTAACGGGGTCACAAGAGACCCAGTACTTC. Amino acid sequence: CASSYLTGSQETQYF.

The V call is TRBV6-1, the J call TRBJ1-2, with 7 positions matching TRBD1. This CDR3 spans 15 amino acids. The V gene's germline CDR1 is MNHNS and CDR2 SASEGT. V trimming: 0 bases; J trimming: 5 bases; junction bases outside the gene matches: 6. CDR3 nucleotides: TGTGCCAGCAGTGAAGCTGGAGGGGGCGGTTATGGCTACACCTTC. This codes for CASSEAGGGGYGYTF.

This chain links TRBV6-1 with TRBJ2-1; D is unclear. Germline assignment: CDR1 MNHNS and CDR2 SASEGT. The V gene lost 7 bases and the J gene lost 2 bases, with 15 bases spanning the gap. This CDR3 is 15 amino acids long. CDR3 sequence reads: CASNLDGLPYNEQFF. The CDR3 DNA is TGTGCCAGCAACCTTGACGGGTTACCCTACAATGAGCAGTTCTTC.

This chain uses TRBV5-4 with TRBJ2-1; no clear D. Trimming removed 0 bases from V and 0 bases from J, with 4 bases in between. The length of the CDR3 is 14 residues. Germline assignment: CDR1 SGHNT and CDR2 YYREEE (reference sequence). CDR3 protein: CASSLEVSYNEQFF. The CDR3 bases are TGTGCCAGCAGCTTGGAGGTCTCCTACAATGAGCAGTTCTTC.

The chain links TRBV5-6 to TRBJ2-7, with TRBD2 matching 11 bases. V shed 3 bases and J 2 bases; nucleotides not matched to a gene: 7. CDR1 SGHDT and CDR2 YYEEEE come from the germline V gene. This CDR3 is 16 amino acids long. For the CDR3, the DNA is TGTGCCAGCAGCTCCTTACTAGCGGGGGATACCTACGAGCAGTACTTC. Translation gives CASSSLLAGDTYEQYF. Together with reference TRBV5-6 and TRBJ2-7, the CDR3 gives the full variable domain: DAGVTQSPTHLIKTRGQQVTLRCSPKSGHDTVSWYQQALGQGPQFIFQYYEEEERQRGNFPDRFSGHQFPNYSSELNVNALLLGDSALYLCASSSLLAGDTYEQYFGPGTRLTVT.

This chain joins TRBV7-9 and TRBJ2-5, with D uncertain. The CDR3 covers 13 residues. The V and J ends lost 5 bases and 5 bases respectively, with 12 bases between them. Germline V gene sequence: CDR1 SEHNR, CDR2 FQNEAQ (reference sequence). Here the CDR3 DNA reads TGTGCCAGCAGCCTGTCCGGGCTGGAGACCCAGTACTTC. Translating gives CASSLSGLETQYF.

In this sample, this clone turned up a few times. As DNA, the CDR3 is TGCAGCGTTGATGGCAGGAACACCGGGGAGCTGTTTTTT. Translated: CSVDGRNTGELFF. The V and J genes are TRBV29-1 and TRBJ2-2, with D unclear. The CDR3 runs to 13 residues. V lost 3 bases and J 1 base, leaving 6 bases between the germline ends. Germline V gives CDR1 SQVTM, CDR2 ANQGSEA.

The V call is TRBV6-1, the J call TRBJ1-2; a weak D match, TRBD1 (6 bases). V lost 10 bases, J lost 6 bases, and 18 bases lay in between. The CDR3 is made up of 13 amino acids. The germline gives CDR1 MNHNS, CDR2 SASEGT. This chain's CDR3 is CATRSGGGDGYTF. In DNA, the CDR3 is TGTGCCACGCGGTCGGGGGGCGGAGATGGCTACACCTTC.

V gene TRBV25-1 combines with J gene TRBJ1-2; D is ambiguous. Trimming took 2 bases from V and 8 from J, leaving 9 bases between them. Germline V gives CDR1 MGHDK, CDR2 SYGVNS. The CDR3 length is 12 residues. The CDR3 DNA reads as TGTGCCAGCAGTGAAATGCCCTGGGGCTACACCTTC. Its translation is CASSEMPWGYTF.

The CDR3 DNA follows: TGTGCCAGCAGTGTGGGCAGGGGCAACTATGGCTACACCTTC. Translation: CASSVGRGNYGYTF. This chain joins TRBV2 and TRBJ1-2, with D possibly matching TRBD1 (6 bases). The length of the CDR3 is 14 residues. The V and J ends lost 4 bases and 2 bases respectively, with 11 bases between them. From germline, CDR1 is SNHLY and CDR2 FYNNEI. Filled out from reference TRBV2 and TRBJ1-2, the complete variable domain reads EPEVTQTPSHQVTQMGQEVILRCVPISNHLYFYWYRQILGQKVEFLVSFYNNEISEKSEIFDDQFSVERPDGSNFTLKIRSTKLEDSAMYFCASSVGRGNYGYTFGSGTRLTVV.

The chain is built from TRBV29-1 and TRBJ2-7, with 9 bases identical to TRBD2. Germline loops: CDR1 SQVTM, CDR2 ANQGSEA. Trimming took 6 bases from V and 6 from J; bases not matched to a gene: 9. This CDR3 is built from 13 residues. The CDR3 nucleotides are TGCAGCGTCCTTAGCGGGAGTTCGCGCGAGCAGTACTTC. Amino acids: CSVLSGSSREQYF.

The chain uses TRBV27 and TRBJ1-5, with TRBD1 identical over 7 bases. The V gene end was trimmed by 7 bases and the J gene end by 6 bases; junction bases not matched to a gene: 6. The CDR3 spans 13 residues. Germline CDR1 MNHEY, CDR2 SMNVEV (reference sequence). CDR3: CASKQGHAQPQHF. CDR3 nucleotide sequence: TGTGCCAGCAAACAGGGGCATGCTCAGCCCCAGCATTTT.

The rearrangement links TRBV14 to TRBJ2-3, with a tentative D call TRBD1 (7 bases). V shed 2 bases and J shed 2 bases, with 14 bases lying between them. This CDR3 has 16 amino acids. Looked up from germline, CDR1 is SGHDN and CDR2 is FVKESK. CDR3 nucleotides: TGTGCCAGCAGCCAACGACTAGGGGGCCCCACAGATACGCAGTATTTT. Translated: CASSQRLGGPTDTQYF.

This clone was counted a few times. The V call is TRBV2, the J call TRBJ2-7; TRBD2 agrees at 9 bases. The CDR3 consists of 14 residues. CDR1 and CDR2 (germline): SNHLY, FYNNEI. The trim removed 2 bases at V and 5 bases at J, leaving 4 bases unmatched. The CDR3: CASSERGGAHEQYF. The CDR3 DNA reads as TGTGCCAGCAGTGAACGCGGGGGGGCCCACGAGCAGTACTTC.

The rearrangement uses TRBV4-2 and TRBJ1-4, with D perhaps matching TRBD1 (6 bases). CDR1 LGHNA and CDR2 YNFKEQ come from the germline V gene. Trimming left V 6 bases short and J 4 bases short, with 12 bases between. The CDR3 covers 14 residues. CDR3 region: CASRPEGGNEKLFF. Here the CDR3 DNA reads TGTGCCAGCAGACCGGAAGGGGGTAATGAAAAACTGTTTTTT.